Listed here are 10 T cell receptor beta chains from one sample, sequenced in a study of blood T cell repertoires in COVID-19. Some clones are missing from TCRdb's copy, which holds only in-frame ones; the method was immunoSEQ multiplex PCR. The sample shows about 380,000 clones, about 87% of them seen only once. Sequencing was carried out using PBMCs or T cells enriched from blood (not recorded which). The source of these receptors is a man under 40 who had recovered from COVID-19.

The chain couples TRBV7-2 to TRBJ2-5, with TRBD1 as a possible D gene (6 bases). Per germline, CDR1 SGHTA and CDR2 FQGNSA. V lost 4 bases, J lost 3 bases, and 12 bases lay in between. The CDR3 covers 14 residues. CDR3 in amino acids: CASSYKGVEETQYF. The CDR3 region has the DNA TGTGCCAGCAGCTATAAGGGGGTGGAAGAGACCCAGTACTTC.

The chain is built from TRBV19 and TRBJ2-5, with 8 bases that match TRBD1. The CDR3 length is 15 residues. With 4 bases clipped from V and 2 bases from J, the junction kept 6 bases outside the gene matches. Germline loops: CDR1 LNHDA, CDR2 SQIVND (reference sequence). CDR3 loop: CASSTRQGWQETQYF. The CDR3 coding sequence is TGTGCCAGTAGTACCCGACAGGGGTGGCAAGAGACCCAGTACTTC.

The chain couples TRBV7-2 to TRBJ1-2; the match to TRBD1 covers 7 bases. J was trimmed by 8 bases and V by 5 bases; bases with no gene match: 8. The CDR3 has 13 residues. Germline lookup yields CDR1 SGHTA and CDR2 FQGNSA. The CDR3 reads CASSVTGEWGYTF. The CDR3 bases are TGTGCCAGCAGCGTAACAGGGGAGTGGGGCTACACCTTC.

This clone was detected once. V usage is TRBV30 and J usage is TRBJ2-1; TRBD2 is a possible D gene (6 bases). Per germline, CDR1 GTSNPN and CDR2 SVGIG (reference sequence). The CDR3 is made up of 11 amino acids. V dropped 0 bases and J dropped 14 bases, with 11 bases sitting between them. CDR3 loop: CAWSVGGVKFF. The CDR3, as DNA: TGTGCCTGGAGTGTAGGAGGGGTCAAGTTCTTC.

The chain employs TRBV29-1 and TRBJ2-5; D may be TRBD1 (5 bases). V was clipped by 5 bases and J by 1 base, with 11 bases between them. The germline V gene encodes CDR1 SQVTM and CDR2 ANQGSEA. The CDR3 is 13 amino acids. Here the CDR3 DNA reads TGCAGCGTTCTAACAGGCTTCCAAGAGACCCAGTACTTC. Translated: CSVLTGFQETQYF.

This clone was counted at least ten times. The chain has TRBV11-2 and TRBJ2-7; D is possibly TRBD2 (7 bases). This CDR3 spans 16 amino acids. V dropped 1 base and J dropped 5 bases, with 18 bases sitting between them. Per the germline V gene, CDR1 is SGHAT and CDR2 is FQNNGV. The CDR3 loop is CASSLVGGGTKDEQYF. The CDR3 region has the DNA TGTGCCAGCAGCTTAGTCGGGGGAGGGACAAAAGACGAGCAGTACTTC. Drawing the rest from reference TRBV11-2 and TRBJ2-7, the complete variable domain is EAGVAQSPRYKIIEKRQSVAFWCNPISGHATLYWYQQILGQGPKLLIQFQNNGVVDDSQLPKDRFSAERLKGVDSTLKIQPAKLEDSAVYLCASSLVGGGTKDEQYFGPGTRLTVT.

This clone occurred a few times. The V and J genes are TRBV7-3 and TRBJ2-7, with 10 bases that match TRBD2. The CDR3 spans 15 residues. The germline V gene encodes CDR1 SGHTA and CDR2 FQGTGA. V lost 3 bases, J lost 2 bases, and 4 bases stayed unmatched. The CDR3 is CASSFSSGGPYEQYF. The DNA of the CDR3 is TGTGCCAGCAGCTTCTCTAGCGGGGGTCCCTACGAGCAGTACTTC.

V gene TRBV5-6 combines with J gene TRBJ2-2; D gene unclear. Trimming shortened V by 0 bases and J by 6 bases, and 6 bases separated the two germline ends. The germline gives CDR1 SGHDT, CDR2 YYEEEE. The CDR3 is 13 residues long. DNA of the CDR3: TGTGCCAGCAGCTTGGGGGCCGCCGGGGAGCTGTTTTTT. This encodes CASSLGAAGELFF. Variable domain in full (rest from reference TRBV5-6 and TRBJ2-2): DAGVTQSPTHLIKTRGQQVTLRCSPKSGHDTVSWYQQALGQGPQFIFQYYEEEERQRGNFPDRFSGHQFPNYSSELNVNALLLGDSALYLCASSLGAAGELFFGEGSRLTVL.

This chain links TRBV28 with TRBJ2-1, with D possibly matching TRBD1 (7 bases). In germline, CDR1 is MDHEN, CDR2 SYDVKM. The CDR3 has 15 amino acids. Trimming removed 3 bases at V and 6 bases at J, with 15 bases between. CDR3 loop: CASSFETGRINEQFF. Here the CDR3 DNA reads TGTGCCAGCAGTTTCGAGACAGGGAGGATCAATGAGCAGTTCTTC.

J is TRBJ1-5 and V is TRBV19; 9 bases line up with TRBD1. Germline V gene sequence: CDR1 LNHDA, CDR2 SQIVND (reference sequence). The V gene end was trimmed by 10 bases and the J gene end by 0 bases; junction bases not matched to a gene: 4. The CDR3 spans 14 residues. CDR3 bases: TGTGCCACCGGGACAGGGTATAGCAATCAGCCCCAGCATTTT. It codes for CATGTGYSNQPQHF.